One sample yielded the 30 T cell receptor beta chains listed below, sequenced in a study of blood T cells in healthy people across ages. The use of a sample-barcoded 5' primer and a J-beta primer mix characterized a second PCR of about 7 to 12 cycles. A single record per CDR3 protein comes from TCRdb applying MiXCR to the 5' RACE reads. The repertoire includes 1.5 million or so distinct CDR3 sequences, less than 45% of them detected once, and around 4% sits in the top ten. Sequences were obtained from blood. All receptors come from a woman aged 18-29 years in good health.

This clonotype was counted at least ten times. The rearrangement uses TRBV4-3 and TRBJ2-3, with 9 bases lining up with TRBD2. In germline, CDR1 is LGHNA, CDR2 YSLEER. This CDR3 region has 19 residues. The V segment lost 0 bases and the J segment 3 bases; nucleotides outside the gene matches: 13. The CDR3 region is CASSQESYQREDLTDTQYF. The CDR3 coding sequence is TGCGCCAGCAGCCAAGAGAGTTACCAGCGGGAGGACCTGACAGATACGCAGTATTTT.

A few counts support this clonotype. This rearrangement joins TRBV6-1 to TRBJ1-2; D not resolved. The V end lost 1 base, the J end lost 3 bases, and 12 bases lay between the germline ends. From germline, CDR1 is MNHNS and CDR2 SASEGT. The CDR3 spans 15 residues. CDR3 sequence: CASSEGRLLDYGYTF. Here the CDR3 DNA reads TGTGCCAGCAGTGAAGGCAGGCTACTGGACTATGGCTACACCTTC.

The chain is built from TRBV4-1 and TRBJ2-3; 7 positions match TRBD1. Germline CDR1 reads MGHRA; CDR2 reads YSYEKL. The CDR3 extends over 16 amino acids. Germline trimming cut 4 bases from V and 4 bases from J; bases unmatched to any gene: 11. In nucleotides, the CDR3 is TGCGCCAGCAGCCCACTTGACAGGGTGTTTCCAGATACGCAGTATTTT. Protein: CASSPLDRVFPDTQYF.

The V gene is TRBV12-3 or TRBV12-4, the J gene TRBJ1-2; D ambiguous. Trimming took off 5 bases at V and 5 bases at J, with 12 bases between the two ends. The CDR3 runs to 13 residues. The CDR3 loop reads CASSPGSEYGYTF. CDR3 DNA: TGTGCCAGCAGTCCCGGGTCAGAATATGGCTACACCTTC.

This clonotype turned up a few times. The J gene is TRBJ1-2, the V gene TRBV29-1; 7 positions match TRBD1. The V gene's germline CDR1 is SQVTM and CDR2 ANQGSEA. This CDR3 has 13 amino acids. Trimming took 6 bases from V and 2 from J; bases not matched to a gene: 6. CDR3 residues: CSVRQGANYGYTF. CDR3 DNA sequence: TGCAGCGTGAGACAGGGAGCAAACTATGGCTACACCTTC.

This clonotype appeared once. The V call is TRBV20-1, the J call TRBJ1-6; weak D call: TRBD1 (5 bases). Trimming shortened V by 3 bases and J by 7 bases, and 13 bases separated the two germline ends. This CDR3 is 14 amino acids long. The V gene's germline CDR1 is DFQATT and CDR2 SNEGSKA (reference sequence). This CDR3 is CSASWGMRNSPLHF. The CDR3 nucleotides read TGCAGTGCTAGTTGGGGGATGAGGAATTCACCCCTCCACTTT.

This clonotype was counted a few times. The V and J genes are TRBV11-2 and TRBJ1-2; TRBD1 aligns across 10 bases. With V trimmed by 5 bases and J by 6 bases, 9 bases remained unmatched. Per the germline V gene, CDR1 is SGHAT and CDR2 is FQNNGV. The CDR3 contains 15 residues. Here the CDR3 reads CASSPYRTGGNGYTF. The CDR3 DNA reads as TGTGCCAGCAGCCCGTATCGGACAGGGGGAAATGGCTACACCTTC.

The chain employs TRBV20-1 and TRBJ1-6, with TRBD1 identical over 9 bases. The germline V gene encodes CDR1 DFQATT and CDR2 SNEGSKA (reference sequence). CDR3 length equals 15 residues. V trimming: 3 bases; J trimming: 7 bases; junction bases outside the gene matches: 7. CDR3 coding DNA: TGCAGTGCTAGCCAGACAGGGGGTCCAAATTCACCCCTCCACTTT. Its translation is CSASQTGGPNSPLHF.

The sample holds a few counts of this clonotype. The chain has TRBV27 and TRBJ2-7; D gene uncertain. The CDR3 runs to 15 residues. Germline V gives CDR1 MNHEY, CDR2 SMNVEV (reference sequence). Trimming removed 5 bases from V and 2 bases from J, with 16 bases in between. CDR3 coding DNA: TGTGCCAGCAGTCCCCGTCTTGGGGTCACCTACGAGCAGTACTTC. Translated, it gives CASSPRLGVTYEQYF.

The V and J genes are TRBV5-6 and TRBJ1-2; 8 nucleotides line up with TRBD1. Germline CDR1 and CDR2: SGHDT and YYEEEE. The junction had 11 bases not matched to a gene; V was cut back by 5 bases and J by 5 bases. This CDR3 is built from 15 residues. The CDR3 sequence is CASSIGQGRVYGYTF. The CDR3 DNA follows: TGTGCCAGCAGTATTGGACAGGGTCGGGTTTATGGCTACACCTTC. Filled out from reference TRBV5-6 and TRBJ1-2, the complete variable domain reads DAGVTQSPTHLIKTRGQQVTLRCSPKSGHDTVSWYQQALGQGPQFIFQYYEEEERQRGNFPDRFSGHQFPNYSSELNVNALLLGDSALYLCASSIGQGRVYGYTFGSGTRLTVV.

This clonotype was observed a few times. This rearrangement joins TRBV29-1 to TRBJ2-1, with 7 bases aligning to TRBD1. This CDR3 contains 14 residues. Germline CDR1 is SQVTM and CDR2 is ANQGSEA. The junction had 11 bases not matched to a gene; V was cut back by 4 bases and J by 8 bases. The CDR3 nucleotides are TGCAGCGTTGGGGGTCGGCAGGGGGTGGATGAGCAGTTCTTC. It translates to CSVGGRQGVDEQFF.

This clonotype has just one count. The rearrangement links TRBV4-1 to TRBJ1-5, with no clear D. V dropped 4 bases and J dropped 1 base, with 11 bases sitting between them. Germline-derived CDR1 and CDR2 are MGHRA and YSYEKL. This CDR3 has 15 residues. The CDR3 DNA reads TGCGCCAGCAGCCCCGCCGCCTCAAGCAATCAGCCCCAGCATTTT. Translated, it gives CASSPAASSNQPQHF.

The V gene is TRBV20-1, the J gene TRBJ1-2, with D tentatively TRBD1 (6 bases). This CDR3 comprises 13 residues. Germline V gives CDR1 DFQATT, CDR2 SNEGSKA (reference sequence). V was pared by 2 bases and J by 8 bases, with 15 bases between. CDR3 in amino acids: CSARNPGDGGYTF. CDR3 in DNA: TGCAGTGCTAGAAACCCAGGGGATGGCGGCTACACCTTC.

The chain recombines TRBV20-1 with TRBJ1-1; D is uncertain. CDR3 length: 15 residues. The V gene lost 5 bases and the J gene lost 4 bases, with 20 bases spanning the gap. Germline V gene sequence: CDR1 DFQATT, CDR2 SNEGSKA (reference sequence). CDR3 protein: CSADPGRIYGTEAFF. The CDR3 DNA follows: TGCAGTGCTGATCCGGGTCGAATATATGGCACTGAAGCTTTCTTT.

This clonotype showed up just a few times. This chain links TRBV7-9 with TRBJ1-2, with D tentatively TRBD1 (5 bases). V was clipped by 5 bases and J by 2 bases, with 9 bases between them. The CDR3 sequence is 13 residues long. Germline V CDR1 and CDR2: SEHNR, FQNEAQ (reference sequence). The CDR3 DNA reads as TGTGCCAGCAGCCGACAGCAGAACTATGGCTACACCTTC. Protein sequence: CASSRQQNYGYTF.

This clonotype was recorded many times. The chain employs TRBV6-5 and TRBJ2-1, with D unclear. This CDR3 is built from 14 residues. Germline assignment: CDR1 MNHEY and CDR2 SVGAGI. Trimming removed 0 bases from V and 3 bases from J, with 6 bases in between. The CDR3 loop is CASSYSADYNEQFF. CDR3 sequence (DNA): TGTGCCAGCAGTTACTCAGCAGACTACAATGAGCAGTTCTTC.

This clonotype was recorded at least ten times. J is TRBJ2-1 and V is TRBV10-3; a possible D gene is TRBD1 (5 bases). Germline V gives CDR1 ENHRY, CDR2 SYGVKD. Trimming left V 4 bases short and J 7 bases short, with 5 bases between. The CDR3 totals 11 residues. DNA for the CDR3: TGTGCCATCAGTGGGACAAATGAGCAGTTCTTC. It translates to CAISGTNEQFF.

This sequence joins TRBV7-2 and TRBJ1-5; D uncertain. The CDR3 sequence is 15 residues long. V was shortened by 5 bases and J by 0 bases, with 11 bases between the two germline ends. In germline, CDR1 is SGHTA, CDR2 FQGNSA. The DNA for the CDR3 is TGTGCCAGCAGCCAAGGAGGCAGTAGCAATCAGCCCCAGCATTTT. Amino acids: CASSQGGSSNQPQHF.

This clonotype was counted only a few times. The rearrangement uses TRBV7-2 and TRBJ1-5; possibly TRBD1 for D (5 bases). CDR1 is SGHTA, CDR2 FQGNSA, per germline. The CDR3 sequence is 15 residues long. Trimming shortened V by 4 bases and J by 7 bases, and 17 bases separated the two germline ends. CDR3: CASSSEPGLFQPQHF. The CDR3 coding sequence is TGTGCCAGCAGCTCCGAGCCGGGGCTATTCCAGCCCCAGCATTTT.

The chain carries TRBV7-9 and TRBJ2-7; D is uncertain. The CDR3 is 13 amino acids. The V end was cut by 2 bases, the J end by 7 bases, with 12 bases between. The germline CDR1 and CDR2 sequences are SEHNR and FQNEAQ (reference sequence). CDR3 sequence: CASSLSQSDEQYF. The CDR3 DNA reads TGTGCCAGCAGCTTATCTCAGTCGGATGAGCAGTACTTC. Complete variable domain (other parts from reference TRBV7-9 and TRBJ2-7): DTGVSQNPRHKITKRGQNVTFRCDPISEHNRLYWYRQTLGQGPEFLTYFQNEAQLEKSRLLSDRFSAERPKGSFSTLEIQRTEQGDSAMYLCASSLSQSDEQYFGPGTRLTVT.

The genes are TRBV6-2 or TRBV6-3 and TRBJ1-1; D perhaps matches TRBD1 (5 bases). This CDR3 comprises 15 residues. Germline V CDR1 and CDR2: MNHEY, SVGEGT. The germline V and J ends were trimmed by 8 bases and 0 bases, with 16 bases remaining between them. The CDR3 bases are TGTGCCAGCCGCCCCGTAGGGGTTATGAACACTGAAGCTTTCTTT. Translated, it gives CASRPVGVMNTEAFF.

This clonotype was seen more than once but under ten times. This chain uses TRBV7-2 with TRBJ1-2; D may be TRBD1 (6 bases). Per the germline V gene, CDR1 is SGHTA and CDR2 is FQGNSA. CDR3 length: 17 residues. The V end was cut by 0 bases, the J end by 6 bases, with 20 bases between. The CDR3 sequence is CASSLAGAYRVVHGYTF. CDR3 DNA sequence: TGTGCCAGCAGCTTAGCAGGGGCGTACAGGGTAGTCCATGGCTACACCTTC.

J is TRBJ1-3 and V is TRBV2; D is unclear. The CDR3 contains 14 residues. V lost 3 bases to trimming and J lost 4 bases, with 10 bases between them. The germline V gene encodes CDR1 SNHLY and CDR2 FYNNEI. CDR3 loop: CASSERARGNTIYF. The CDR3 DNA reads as TGTGCCAGCAGTGAGCGGGCTCGGGGAAACACCATATATTTT. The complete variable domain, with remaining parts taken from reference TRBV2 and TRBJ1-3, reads EPEVTQTPSHQVTQMGQEVILRCVPISNHLYFYWYRQILGQKVEFLVSFYNNEISEKSEIFDDQFSVERPDGSNFTLKIRSTKLEDSAMYFCASSERARGNTIYFGEGSWLTVV.

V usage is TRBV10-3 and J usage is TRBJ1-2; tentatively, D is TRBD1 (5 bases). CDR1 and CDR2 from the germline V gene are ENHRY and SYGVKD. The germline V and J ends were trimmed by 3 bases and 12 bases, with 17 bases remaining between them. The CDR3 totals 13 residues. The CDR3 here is CAISDQGNVDHTF. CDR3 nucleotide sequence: TGTGCCATCAGTGACCAGGGTAACGTGGACCACACCTTC.

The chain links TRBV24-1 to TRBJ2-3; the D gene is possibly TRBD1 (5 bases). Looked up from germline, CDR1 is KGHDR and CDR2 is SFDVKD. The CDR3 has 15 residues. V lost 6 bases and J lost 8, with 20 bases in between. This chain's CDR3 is CATSRTGHRTGTQYF. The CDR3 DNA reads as TGTGCCACCAGTAGAACAGGTCATCGGACGGGTACGCAGTATTTT.

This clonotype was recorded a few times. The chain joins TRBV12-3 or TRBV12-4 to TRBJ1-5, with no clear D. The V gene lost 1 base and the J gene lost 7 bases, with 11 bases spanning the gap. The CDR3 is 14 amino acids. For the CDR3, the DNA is TGTGCCAGCAGTTTAGGACCGATGGGACAGCCCCAGCATTTT. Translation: CASSLGPMGQPQHF.

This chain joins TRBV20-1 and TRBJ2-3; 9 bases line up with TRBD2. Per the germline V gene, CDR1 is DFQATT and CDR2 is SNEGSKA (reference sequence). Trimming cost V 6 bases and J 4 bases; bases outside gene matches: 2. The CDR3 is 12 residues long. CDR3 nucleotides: TGCAGTGCAGCGGGGGGCGCAGATACGCAGTATTTT. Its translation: CSAAGGADTQYF.

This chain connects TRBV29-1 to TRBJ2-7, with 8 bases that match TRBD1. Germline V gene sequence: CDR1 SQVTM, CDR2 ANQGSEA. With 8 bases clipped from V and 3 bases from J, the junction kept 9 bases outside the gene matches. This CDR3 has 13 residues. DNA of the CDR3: TGCAGCATCAGACAGGGGAGAATCTACGAGCAGTACTTC. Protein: CSIRQGRIYEQYF.

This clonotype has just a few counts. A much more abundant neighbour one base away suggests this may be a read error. The DNA for the CDR3 is TGTGCCAGCAGTGTGGGACGAACTAGCACAGATACGCAGTATTTT. The encoded protein is CASSVGRTSTDTQYF. The chain has TRBV4-2 and TRBJ2-3, with D possibly called TRBD1 or TRBD2 (5 bases each). Trimming left V 6 bases short and J 0 bases short, with 13 bases between. This CDR3 region has 15 residues. Germline values: CDR1 LGHNA, CDR2 YNFKEQ.

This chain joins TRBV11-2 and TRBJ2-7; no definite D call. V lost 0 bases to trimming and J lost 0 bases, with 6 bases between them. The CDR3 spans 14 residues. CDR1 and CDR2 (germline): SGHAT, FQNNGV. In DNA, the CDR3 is TGTGCCAGCAGCTTAGAATTCGACTCCTACGAGCAGTACTTC. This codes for CASSLEFDSYEQYF.